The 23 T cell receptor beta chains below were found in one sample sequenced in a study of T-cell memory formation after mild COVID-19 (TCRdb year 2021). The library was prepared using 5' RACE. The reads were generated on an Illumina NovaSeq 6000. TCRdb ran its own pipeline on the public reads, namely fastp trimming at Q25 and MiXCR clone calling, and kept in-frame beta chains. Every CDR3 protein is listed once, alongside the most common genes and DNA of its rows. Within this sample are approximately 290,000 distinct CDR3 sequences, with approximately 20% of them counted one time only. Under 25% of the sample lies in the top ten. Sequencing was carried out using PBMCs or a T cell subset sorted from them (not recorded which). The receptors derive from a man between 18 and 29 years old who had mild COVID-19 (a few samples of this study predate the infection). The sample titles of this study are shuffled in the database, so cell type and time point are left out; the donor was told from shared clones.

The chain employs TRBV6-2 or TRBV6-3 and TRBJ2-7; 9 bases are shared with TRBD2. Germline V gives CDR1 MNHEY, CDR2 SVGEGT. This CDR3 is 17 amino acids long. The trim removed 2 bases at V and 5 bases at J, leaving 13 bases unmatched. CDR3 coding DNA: TGTGCCAGCAGTTACCTATCCGCGGGGGGGCCTATCCACGAGCAGTACTTC. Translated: CASSYLSAGGPIHEQYF.

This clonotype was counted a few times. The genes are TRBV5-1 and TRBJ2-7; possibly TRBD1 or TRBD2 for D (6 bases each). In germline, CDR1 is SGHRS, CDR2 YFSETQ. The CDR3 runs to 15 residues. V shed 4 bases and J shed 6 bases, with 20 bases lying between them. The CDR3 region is CASSEGEAPQGEQYV. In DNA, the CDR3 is TGCGCCAGCAGCGAGGGGGAGGCGCCCCAGGGCGAGCAGTACGTC.

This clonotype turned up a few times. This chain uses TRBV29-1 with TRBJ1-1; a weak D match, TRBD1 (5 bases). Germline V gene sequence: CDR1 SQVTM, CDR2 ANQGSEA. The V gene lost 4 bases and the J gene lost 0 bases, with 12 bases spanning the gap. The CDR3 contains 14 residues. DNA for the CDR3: TGCAGCGTTGGTTTGTCGGGGCTGAACACTGAAGCTTTCTTT. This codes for CSVGLSGLNTEAFF.

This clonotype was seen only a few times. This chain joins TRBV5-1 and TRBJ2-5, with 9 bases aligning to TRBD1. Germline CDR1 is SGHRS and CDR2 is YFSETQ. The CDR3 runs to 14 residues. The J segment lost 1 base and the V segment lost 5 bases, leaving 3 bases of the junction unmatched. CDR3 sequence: CASRGQGVQETQYF. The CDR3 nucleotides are TGCGCCAGCAGGGGACAGGGAGTCCAAGAGACCCAGTACTTC.

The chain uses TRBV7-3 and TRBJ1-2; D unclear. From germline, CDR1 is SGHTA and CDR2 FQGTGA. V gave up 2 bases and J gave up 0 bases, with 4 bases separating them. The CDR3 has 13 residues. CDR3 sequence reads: CASSLHANYGYTF. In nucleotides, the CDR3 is TGTGCCAGCAGCTTACACGCTAACTATGGCTACACCTTC.

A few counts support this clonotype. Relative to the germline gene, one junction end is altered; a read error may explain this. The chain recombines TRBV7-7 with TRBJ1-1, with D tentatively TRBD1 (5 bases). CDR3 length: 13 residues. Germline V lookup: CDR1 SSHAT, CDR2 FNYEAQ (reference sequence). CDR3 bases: TGTGCTAGCAGCCGGGACTTTTCCACTGAAGCTTTCTTT. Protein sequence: CASSRDFSTEAFF.

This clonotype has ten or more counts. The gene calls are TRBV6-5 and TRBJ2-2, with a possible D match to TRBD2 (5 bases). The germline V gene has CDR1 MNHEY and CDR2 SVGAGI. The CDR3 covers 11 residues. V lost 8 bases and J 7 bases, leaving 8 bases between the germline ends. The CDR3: CASRAGGELFF. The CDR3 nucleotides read TGTGCCAGCCGTGCGGGCGGGGAGCTGTTTTTT.

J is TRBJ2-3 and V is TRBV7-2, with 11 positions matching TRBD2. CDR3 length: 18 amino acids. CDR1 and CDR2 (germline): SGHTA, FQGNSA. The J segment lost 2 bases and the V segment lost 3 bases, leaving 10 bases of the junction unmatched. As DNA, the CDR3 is TGTGCCAGCAGCTTTATTCTAGCGGGGGGCGGTTTCACAGATACGCAGTATTTT. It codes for CASSFILAGGGFTDTQYF.

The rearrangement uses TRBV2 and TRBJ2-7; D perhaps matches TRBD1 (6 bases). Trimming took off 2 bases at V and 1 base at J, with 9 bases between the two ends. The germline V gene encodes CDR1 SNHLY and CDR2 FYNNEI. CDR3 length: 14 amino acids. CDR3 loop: CASSEQGMSYEQYF. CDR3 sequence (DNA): TGTGCCAGCAGTGAACAGGGGATGTCCTACGAGCAGTACTTC.

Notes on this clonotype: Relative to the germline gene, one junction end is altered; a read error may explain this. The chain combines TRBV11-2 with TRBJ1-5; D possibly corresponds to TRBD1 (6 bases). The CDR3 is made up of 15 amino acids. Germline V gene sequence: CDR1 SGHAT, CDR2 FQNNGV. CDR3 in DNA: TGTGCCAGCAGCTTAGAATCCGGGGGCGGGGGGCCCAAGCATTTT. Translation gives CASSLESGGGGPKHF.

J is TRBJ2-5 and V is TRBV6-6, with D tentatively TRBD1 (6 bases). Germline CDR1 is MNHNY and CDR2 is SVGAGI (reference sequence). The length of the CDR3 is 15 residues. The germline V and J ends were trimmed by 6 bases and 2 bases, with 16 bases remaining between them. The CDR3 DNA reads TGTGCCAGCAGGGACGGCTACAGGGCTCAAGAGACCCAGTACTTC. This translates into CASRDGYRAQETQYF.

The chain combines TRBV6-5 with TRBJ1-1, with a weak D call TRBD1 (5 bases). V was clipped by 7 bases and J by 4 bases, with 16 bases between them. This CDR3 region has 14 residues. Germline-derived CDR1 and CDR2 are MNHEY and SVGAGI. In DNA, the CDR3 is TGTGCCAGCACCTCGGTAGGGGAGGGCACTGAAGCTTTCTTT. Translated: CASTSVGEGTEAFF.

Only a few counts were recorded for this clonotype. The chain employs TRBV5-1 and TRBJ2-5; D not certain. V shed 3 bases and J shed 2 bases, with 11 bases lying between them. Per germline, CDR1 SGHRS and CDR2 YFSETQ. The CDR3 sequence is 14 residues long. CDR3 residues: CASSSVGWQETQYF. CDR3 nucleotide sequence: TGCGCCAGCAGCTCGGTGGGGTGGCAAGAGACCCAGTACTTC.

The CDR3 bases are TGTGCCAGCAGTGACAGTCCTAACTATGGCTACACCTTC. This encodes CASSDSPNYGYTF. The rearrangement joins TRBV6-4 to TRBJ1-2; the D is unclear. CDR3 length equals 13 residues. Trimming took off 2 bases at V and 0 bases at J, with 4 bases between the two ends. CDR1 and CDR2 from the germline V gene are MRHNA and SNTAGT.

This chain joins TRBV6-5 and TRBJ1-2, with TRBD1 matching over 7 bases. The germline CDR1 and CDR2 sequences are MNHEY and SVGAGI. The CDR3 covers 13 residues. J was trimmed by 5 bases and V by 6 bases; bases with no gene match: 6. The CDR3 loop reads CASRSTGPYGYTF. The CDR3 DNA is TGTGCCAGCAGGTCGACAGGGCCTTATGGCTACACCTTC.

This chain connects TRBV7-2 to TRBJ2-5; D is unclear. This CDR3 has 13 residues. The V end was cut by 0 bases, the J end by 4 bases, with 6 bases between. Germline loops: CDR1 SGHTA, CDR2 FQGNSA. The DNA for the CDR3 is TGTGCCAGCAGCTTAGCCACAACAGAGACCCAGTACTTC. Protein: CASSLATTETQYF.

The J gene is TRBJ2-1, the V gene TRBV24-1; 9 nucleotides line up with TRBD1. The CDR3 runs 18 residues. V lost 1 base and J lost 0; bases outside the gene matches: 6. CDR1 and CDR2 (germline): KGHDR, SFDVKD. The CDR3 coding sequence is TGTGCCACCAGTGATTTTAACACAGGGGGCGGCTCCTACAATGAGCAGTTCTTC. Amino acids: CATSDFNTGGGSYNEQFF.

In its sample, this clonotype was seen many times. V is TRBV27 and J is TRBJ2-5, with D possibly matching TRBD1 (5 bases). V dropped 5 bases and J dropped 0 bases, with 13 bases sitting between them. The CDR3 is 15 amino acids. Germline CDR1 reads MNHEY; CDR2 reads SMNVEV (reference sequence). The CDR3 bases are TGTGCCAGCAGTAAAACAGGAACGTACCAAGAGACCCAGTACTTC. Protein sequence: CASSKTGTYQETQYF.

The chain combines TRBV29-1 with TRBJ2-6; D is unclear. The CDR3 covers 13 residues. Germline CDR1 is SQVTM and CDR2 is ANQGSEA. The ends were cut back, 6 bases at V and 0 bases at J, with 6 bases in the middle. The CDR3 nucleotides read TGCAGCGTGAGGCCCTCTGGGGCCAACGTCCTGACTTTC. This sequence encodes CSVRPSGANVLTF. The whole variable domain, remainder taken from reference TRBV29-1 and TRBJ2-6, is SAVISQKPSRDICQRGTSLTIQCQVDSQVTMMFWYRQQPGQSLTLIATANQGSEATYESGFVIDKFPISRPNLTFSTLTVSNMSPEDSSIYLCSVRPSGANVLTFGAGSRLTVL.

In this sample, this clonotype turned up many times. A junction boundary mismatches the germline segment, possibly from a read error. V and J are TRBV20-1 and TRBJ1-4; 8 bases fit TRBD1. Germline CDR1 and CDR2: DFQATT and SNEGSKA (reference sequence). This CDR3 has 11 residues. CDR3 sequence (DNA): TGTCTCGGACAGGGTAATGAAAAACTGTTTTTT. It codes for CLGQGNEKLFF.

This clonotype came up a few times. CDR3 amino acids: CASSDSAEVNEKLFF. The CDR3 region has the DNA TGTGCCAGCAGTGACAGCGCGGAAGTTAATGAAAAACTGTTTTTT. The V call is TRBV25-1, the J call TRBJ1-4; unclear D gene. V was clipped by 3 bases and J by 4 bases, with 12 bases between them. Germline V gives CDR1 MGHDK, CDR2 SYGVNS. This CDR3 has 15 amino acids.

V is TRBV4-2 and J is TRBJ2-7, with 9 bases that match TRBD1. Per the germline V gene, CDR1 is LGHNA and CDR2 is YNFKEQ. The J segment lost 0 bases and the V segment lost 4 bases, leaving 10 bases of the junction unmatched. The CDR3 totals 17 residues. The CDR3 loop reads CASSRGDRAGSSYEQYF. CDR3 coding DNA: TGTGCCAGCAGCCGAGGGGACAGGGCTGGGTCCTCCTACGAGCAGTACTTC.

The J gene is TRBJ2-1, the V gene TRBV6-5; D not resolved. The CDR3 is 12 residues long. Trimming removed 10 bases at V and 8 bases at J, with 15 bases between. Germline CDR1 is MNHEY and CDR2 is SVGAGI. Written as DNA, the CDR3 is TGTGCCACCGGCCCCCCCGGAGATGAGCAGTTCTTC. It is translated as CATGPPGDEQFF.